Below, 5 T cell receptor beta chains from the same sample are listed, as sequenced in a study of OX40 agonist ivuxolimab in advanced cancers. Sequenced by immunoSEQ multiplex PCR; TCRdb stores in-frame clones only, minus some. Among approximately 60,000 clones listed, more than 75% were seen once. Material: CD4+ or CD8+ T cells sorted from blood, obtained in a trial of the OX40 agonist ivuxolimab. All receptors derive from an adult with an advanced solid tumor such as melanoma, head and neck, liver or kidney cancer.

J is TRBJ2-5 and V is TRBV6-5; TRBD2 is a possible D gene (6 bases). Germline V gene lookup returns CDR1 MNHEY and CDR2 SVGAGI. Trimming removed 1 base at V and 3 bases at J, with 12 bases between. This CDR3 is 15 amino acids long. The DNA of the CDR3 is TGTGCCAGCAGTTACTGGGGAGGAGGAAAAGAGACCCAGTACTTC. Its protein is CASSYWGGGKETQYF.

This sequence joins TRBV18 and TRBJ1-2, with a weak D call TRBD1 (6 bases). Germline values: CDR1 KGHSH, CDR2 LQKENI. This CDR3 has 15 amino acids. The V end was cut by 1 base, the J end by 4 bases, with 13 bases between. CDR3 coding DNA: TGTGCCAGCTCACCACGTCCGCAGGGGATCTATGGCTACACCTTC. Translation: CASSPRPQGIYGYTF.

The rearrangement uses TRBV5-1 and TRBJ1-2, with unresolved D. Germline V CDR1 and CDR2: SGHRS, YFSETQ. This CDR3 comprises 14 residues. Trimming pared 1 base from V and 4 bases from J, leaving 11 bases between. The CDR3 nucleotides are TGCGCCAGCAGCTTGACCCACGGCCCCTATGGCTACACCTTC. This codes for CASSLTHGPYGYTF.

V and J are TRBV7-9 and TRBJ1-3; TRBD1 matches 7 bases. The CDR3 spans 15 residues. V shed 5 bases, J shed 0 bases, and the junction held 4 bases outside the gene matches. Germline V lookup: CDR1 SEHNR, CDR2 FQNEAQ (reference sequence). CDR3 nucleotides: TGTGCCAGCAGCCGCCGGGACAGCTCTGGAAACACCATATATTTT. Amino acids: CASSRRDSSGNTIYF. Full variable domain (remainder filled in from reference TRBV7-9 and TRBJ1-3): DTGVSQNPRHKITKRGQNVTFRCDPISEHNRLYWYRQTLGQGPEFLTYFQNEAQLEKSRLLSDRFSAERPKGSFSTLEIQRTEQGDSAMYLCASSRRDSSGNTIYFGEGSWLTVV.

The chain carries TRBV30 and TRBJ2-1, with TRBD2 matching over 7 bases. The junction had 12 bases not matched to a gene; V was cut back by 4 bases and J by 3 bases. CDR3 size: 16 residues. CDR1 GTSNPN and CDR2 SVGIG come from the germline V gene (reference sequence). The CDR3 loop is CAWTDPSRDYYNEQFF. DNA for the CDR3: TGTGCCTGGACCGACCCGTCCAGGGACTACTACAATGAGCAGTTCTTC. Variable domain in full (rest from reference TRBV30 and TRBJ2-1): SQTIHQWPATLVQPVGSPLSLECTVEGTSNPNLYWYRQAAGRGLQLLFYSVGIGQISSEVPQNLSASRPQDRQFILSSKKLLLSDSGFYLCAWTDPSRDYYNEQFFGPGTRLTVL.